This T cell receptor beta chain originates from a study of cytomegalovirus exposure and HLA in healthy donors. Study summary: The 90 to 150 validation repertoires were produced on the same platform as the 720 or so repertoires of the first cohort. This was reported in a later analysis. Whole-study results and caveats: Usually a TCR sequence was rare, but some public TCRs were found in many donors. Reports showed the classifier diagnosing cytomegalovirus status with high specificity and sensitivity.

An approximately 130-subject validation cohort, separate from the approximately 610-subject first cohort, supplied the donors. Only in-frame clones appear in the TCRdb table, and some are missing; sequencing was by immunoSEQ multiplex PCR. The sample yields about 160,000 clones, 75% to 90% seen once. In the case of this clone: Its antigen is as yet unknown.

The CDR3 runs to 16 residues. The germline V gene has CDR1 SGHVS and CDR2 FNYEAQ. The V segment lost 2 bases and the J segment 9 bases; nucleotides outside the gene matches: 13. This chain joins TRBV7-6 and TRBJ2-1; TRBD1 agrees at 7 bases. The source of this sequence is a woman aged 18-35 years in good health and CMV-seronegative. The sequenced material came from PBMCs. CDR3 amino acids: CASSLRQGWVLIEQFF. CDR3 DNA: TGTGCCAGCAGCTTAAGACAGGGATGGGTTTTGATTGAGCAGTTCTTC.